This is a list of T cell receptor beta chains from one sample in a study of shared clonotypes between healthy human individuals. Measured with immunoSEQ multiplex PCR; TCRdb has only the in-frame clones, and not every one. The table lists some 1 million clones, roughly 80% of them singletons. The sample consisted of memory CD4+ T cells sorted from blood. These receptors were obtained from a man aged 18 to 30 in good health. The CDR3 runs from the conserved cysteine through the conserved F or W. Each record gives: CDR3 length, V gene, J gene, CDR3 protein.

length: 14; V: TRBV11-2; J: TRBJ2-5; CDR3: CASNPSGGRVAQYF
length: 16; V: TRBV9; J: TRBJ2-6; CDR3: CASTPTPYSGANVLTF
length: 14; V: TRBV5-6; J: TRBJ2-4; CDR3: CASSLAGSKNIQYF
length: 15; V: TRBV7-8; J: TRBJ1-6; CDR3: CASSSGEGADSPLHF
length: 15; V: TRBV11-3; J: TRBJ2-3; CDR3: CASSPGQGGTDTQYF
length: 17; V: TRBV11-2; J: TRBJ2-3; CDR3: CASSLRGLAGPTDTQYF
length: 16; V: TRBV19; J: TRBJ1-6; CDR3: CASSIDRGSGNSPLHF
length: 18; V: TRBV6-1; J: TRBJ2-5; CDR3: CASSESAGGQGRFETQYF
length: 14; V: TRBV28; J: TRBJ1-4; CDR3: CASSSDRGNEKLFF
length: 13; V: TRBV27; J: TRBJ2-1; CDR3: CASSLSRGDEQFF
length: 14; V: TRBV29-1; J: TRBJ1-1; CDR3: CSVVRGLLNTEAFF
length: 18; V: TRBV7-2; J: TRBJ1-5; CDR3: CASSLEGWDRNSNQPQHF
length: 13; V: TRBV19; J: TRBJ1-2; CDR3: CASSIDAPGKYTF
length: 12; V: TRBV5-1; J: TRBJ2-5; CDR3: CASSLSEETQYF
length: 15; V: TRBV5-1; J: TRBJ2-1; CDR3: CASSLEGRGRYEQFF
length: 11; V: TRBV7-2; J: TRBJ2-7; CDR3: CASSPAYEQYF
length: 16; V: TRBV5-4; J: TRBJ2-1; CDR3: CASSLAVRVQTDEQFF
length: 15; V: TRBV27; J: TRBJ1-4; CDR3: CASRPTATTNEKLFF
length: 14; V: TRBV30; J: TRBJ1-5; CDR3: CAWSVGAANQPQHF
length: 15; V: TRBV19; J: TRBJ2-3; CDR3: CASSIAGGSTDTQYF
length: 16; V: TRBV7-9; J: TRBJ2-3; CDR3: CASSLVGTSGSGTQYF
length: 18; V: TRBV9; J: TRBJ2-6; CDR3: CASSARDRVTQGANVLTF
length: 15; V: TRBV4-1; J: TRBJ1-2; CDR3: CASSQDQGAGGGYTF
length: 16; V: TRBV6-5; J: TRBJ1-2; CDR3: CASSYSTRTGNYGYTF
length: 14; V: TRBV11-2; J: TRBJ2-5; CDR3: CASSSQGAWETQYF
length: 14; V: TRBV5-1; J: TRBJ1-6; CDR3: CASSRTGGNSPLHF
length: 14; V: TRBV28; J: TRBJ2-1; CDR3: CASTQGTFYNEQFF
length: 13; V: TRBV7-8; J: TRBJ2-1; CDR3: CASSLVSHNEQFF
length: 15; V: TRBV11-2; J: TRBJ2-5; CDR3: CASSLNLGPTETQYF
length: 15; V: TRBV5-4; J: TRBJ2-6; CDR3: CASSLPGSGANVLTF
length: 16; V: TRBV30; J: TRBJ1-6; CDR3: CAWSVGSSATNSPLHF
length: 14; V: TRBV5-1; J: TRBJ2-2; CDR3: CASSGTVATGELFF
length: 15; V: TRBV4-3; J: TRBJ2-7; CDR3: CASSWGQGAEYEQYF
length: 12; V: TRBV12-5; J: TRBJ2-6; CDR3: CASGPEANVLTF
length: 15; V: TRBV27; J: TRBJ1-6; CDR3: CASSLEGRVVSPLHF
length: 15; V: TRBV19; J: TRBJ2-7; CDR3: CASSSWVAGSYEQYF
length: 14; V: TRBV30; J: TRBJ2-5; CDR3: CAWSKGILQETQYF
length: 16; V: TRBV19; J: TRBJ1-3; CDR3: CASSNDRVLSGNTIYF
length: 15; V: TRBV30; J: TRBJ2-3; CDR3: CAWDSGSTSTDTQYF
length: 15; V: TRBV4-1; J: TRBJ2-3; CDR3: CASSPGLASTDTQYF
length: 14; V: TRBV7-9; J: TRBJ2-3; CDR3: CASSPGQGTDTQYF
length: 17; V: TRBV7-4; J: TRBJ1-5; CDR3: CASSPCTMGGSNQPQHF
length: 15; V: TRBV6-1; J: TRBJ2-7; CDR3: CASFSPGQGIYEQYF
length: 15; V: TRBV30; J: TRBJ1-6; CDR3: CAWTGGWEGNSPLHF
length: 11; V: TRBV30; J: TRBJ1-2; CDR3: CAWTDNYGYTF